Described below is a single TCR beta chain sequence and its context. The sample comes from a study of cytomegalovirus exposure and HLA in healthy donors. This CDR3 region has 10 residues. CDR1 SGHAT and CDR2 FQNNGV come from the germline V gene. V was pared by 5 bases and J by 6 bases, with 5 bases between. Healthy bone marrow donors supplied every sample. Primers included in the PCR were 60 Vbeta and 13 Jbeta primers. Sequenced by immunoSEQ multiplex PCR; TCRdb stores in-frame clones only, minus some. Seen here are tens of thousands of clones, approximately 84% observed once, and the top ten hold 2.1%.

The chain is built from TRBV11-2 and TRBJ2-7; D unresolved. This receptor was obtained from a man aged 18 to 30 in good health and CMV-seronegative. Sequenced: PBMCs. CDR3 nucleotide sequence: TGTGCCAGCAGCGGGCCCGAGCAGTACTTC. Its protein is CASSGPEQYF.